A selection of T cell receptor beta chains follows, all from one sample in a study of OX40 agonist ivuxolimab in advanced cancers. Clones were read by immunoSEQ multiplex PCR, and TCRdb kept only the in-frame ones, dropping some. The data hold 75,000 to 100,000 clones, with about 84% observed a single time. This specimen was CD4+ or CD8+ T cells sorted from blood, taken in a trial of the OX40 agonist ivuxolimab. These TCRs come from an adult with an advanced solid tumor such as melanoma, head and neck, liver or kidney cancer. CDR3s include the opening cysteine and the closing phenylalanine or tryptophan. The D gene is left open where the match is weak. Size is omitted from some rows. Given values are once, few, many or a class for expanded clones.

D gene,V gene,J gene,clone size,CDR3 protein,CDR3 DNA
TRBD2,TRBV10-3,TRBJ2-1,few,CAISESLGAGAYNEQFF,TGTGCCATCAGTGAGTCCCTCGGAGCGGGGGCCTACAATGAGCAGTTCTTC
-,TRBV29-1,TRBJ1-5,-,CSVGWAGSRQPQHF,TGCAGCGTTGGATGGGCAGGATCCCGGCAGCCCCAGCATTTT
-,TRBV18,TRBJ1-6,-,CASSPPDGVNSPLHF,TGTGCCAGCTCACCACCGGACGGGGTTAATTCACCCCTCCACTTT
-,TRBV9,TRBJ2-2,-,CASSAGGSGELFF,TGTGCCAGCAGCGCGGGCGGGTCCGGGGAGCTGTTTTTT
-,TRBV14,TRBJ1-2,-,CASSQVPGTRSLYGYTF,TGTGCCAGCAGCCAAGTCCCCGGTACACGCAGCCTCTATGGCTACACCTTC
-,TRBV12-5,TRBJ2-5,-,CASGKGLAQETQYF,TGTGCTAGTGGTAAAGGGTTAGCGCAAGAGACCCAGTACTTC
-,TRBV25-1,TRBJ1-5,-,CASSDSVNQPQHF,TGTGCCAGCAGTGATAGTGTCAATCAGCCCCAGCATTTT
TRBD2,TRBV18,TRBJ2-1,-,CASSLVKMGTSGYNEQFF,TGTGCCAGCTCACTAGTCAAGATGGGGACTAGCGGTTACAATGAGCAGTTCTTC
-,TRBV30,TRBJ1-2,-,CAWTWGAEGYTF,TGTGCCTGGACGTGGGGGGCGGAAGGCTACACCTTC
-,TRBV19,TRBJ1-2,few,CASSTDGKNYGYTF,TGTGCCAGTAGTACCGACGGAAAGAACTATGGCTACACCTTC
TRBD1,TRBV11-2,TRBJ1-2,-,CASSRGQGQNYGYTF,TGTGCCAGCAGCCGAGGACAGGGACAAAACTATGGCTACACCTTC
-,TRBV7-9,TRBJ2-7,-,CASAQQGVLYEQYF,TGTGCCAGCGCCCAACAGGGAGTTCTCTACGAGCAGTACTTC
-,TRBV5-1,TRBJ1-1,-,CASSLDRPNTEAFF,TGCGCCAGCAGCTTGGACAGACCGAACACTGAAGCTTTCTTT
-,TRBV5-8,TRBJ2-7,-,CASSLRTSYEQYF,TGTGCCAGCAGCTTGAGGACCTCCTACGAGCAGTACTTC
TRBD2,TRBV7-2,TRBJ2-4,few,CASRLSGGIQYF,TGTGCCAGCAGGCTTAGCGGGGGGATTCAGTACTTC